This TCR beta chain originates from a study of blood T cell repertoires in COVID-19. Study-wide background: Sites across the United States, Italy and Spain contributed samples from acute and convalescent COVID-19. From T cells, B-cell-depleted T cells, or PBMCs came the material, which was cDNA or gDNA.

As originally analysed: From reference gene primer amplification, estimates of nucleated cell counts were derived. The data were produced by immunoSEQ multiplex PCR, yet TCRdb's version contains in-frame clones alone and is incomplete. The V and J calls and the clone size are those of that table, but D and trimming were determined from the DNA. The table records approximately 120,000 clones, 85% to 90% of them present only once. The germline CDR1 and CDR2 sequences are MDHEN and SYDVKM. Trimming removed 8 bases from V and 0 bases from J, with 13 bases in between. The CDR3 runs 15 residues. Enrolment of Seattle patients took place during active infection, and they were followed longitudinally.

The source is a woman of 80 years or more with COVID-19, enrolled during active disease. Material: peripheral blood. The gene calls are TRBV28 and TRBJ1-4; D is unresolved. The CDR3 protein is CASHRAAATNEKLFF. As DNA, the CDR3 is TGTGCCAGCCATCGAGCCGCGGCAACTAATGAAAAACTGTTTTTT.